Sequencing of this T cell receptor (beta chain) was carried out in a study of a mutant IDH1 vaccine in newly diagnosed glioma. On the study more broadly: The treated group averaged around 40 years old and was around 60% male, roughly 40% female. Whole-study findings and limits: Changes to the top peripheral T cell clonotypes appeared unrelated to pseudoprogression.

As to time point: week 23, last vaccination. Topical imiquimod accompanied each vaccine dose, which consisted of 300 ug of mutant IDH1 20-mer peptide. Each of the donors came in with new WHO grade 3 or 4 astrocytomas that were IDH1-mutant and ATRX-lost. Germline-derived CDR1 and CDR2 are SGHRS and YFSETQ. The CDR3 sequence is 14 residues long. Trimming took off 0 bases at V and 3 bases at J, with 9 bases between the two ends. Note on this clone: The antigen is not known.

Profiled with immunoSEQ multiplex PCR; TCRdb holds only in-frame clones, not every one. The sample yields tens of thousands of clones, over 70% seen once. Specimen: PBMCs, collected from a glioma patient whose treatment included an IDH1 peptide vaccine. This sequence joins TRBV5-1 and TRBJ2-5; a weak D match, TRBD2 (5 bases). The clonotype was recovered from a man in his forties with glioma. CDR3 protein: CASSLGRGKETQYF. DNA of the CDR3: TGCGCCAGCAGCTTGGGACGGGGAAAAGAGACCCAGTACTTC.